These 26 T cell receptor beta chains share one sample of origin, sequenced in a study of blood T cell repertoires in COVID-19. Clones were read by immunoSEQ multiplex PCR, and TCRdb kept only the in-frame ones, dropping some. The sample contains around 99,000 clones, more than 80% of which appear only once. Sequencing was carried out using peripheral blood. All receptors derive from a human donor in a cohort sampled during active COVID-19.

This chain uses TRBV5-1 with TRBJ1-1; D is perhaps TRBD1 (6 bases). CDR1 and CDR2 (germline): SGHRS, YFSETQ. This CDR3 is 14 amino acids long. Trimming took off 2 bases at V and 4 bases at J, with 12 bases between the two ends. The CDR3 is CASSLQGFGTEAFF. The DNA of the CDR3 is TGCGCCAGCAGCTTACAGGGTTTCGGCACTGAAGCTTTCTTT.

The chain is built from TRBV28 and TRBJ2-7; 7 nucleotides line up with TRBD1. The CDR3 runs to 14 residues. The germline gives CDR1 MDHEN, CDR2 SYDVKM. V shed 6 bases, J shed 4 bases, and the junction held 9 bases outside the gene matches. As DNA, the CDR3 is TGTGCCAGCAGGAGACAGGGAGATGTATACGAGCAGTACTTC. The encoded protein is CASRRQGDVYEQYF.

This chain uses TRBV2 with TRBJ1-1; D remains ambiguous. The CDR3 spans 13 residues. The germline V gene has CDR1 SNHLY and CDR2 FYNNEI. Between the trimmed V and J ends, which lost 4 bases and 1 base, there was a span of 7 bases. CDR3 amino acids: CASSGAENTEAFF. CDR3 nucleotide sequence: TGTGCCAGCAGTGGGGCAGAGAACACTGAAGCTTTCTTT.

The J gene is TRBJ2-2, the V gene TRBV12-1; the table assigns TRBD1, which was not confirmed against the DNA. TRBV12-1 is a pseudogene. The CDR3 extends over 16 amino acids. DNA for the CDR3: TGTGCCAGAGCCGGGACAGGGAGGAGGTTGGCCGGGGAGCTGTTTTTT. Amino acid sequence: CARAGTGRRLAGELFF.

The chain is built from TRBV19 and TRBJ2-7; D is uncertain. The germline gives CDR1 LNHDA, CDR2 SQIVND (reference sequence). Trimming shortened V by 8 bases and J by 3 bases, and 17 bases separated the two germline ends. The CDR3 is 14 amino acids. Written as DNA, the CDR3 is TGTGCCAGTGGATACTCGGGTGGTGACTACGAGCAGTACTTC. As protein: CASGYSGGDYEQYF.

The chain combines TRBV7-8 with TRBJ2-1; TRBD2 matches at 14 bases. V was pared by 4 bases and J by 5 bases, with 7 bases of the junction left unmatched. From germline, CDR1 is SGHVS and CDR2 FQNEAQ. The CDR3 length is 17 residues. The CDR3 is CASSSRLAGGRDNEQFF. CDR3 in DNA: TGTGCCAGCAGCTCCAGACTAGCGGGGGGGAGGGACAATGAGCAGTTCTTC.

V gene TRBV4-1 combines with J gene TRBJ1-6; 8 bases match TRBD1. The CDR3 is 15 amino acids. V lost 1 base, J lost 7 bases, and 3 bases stayed unmatched. The germline CDR1 and CDR2 sequences are MGHRA and YSYEKL. The CDR3 is CASSQAGTGNSPLHF. For the CDR3, the DNA is TGCGCCAGCAGCCAAGCTGGGACAGGAAATTCACCCCTCCACTTT.

V and J are TRBV15 and TRBJ2-3; 7 positions match TRBD2. Germline lookup yields CDR1 LNHNV and CDR2 YYDKDF (reference sequence). The ends lost 1 base at V and 2 bases at J; junction bases unmatched: 9. The CDR3 runs to 17 residues. Written as DNA, the CDR3 is TGTGCCACCAGCAGAGTGGGGCGGGGAGGGTCCACAGATACGCAGTATTTT. Protein sequence: CATSRVGRGGSTDTQYF. The full variable domain, rest sourced from reference TRBV15 and TRBJ2-3, is DAMVIQNPRYQVTQFGKPVTLSCSQTLNHNVMYWYQQKSSQAPKLLFHYYDKDFNNEADTPDNFQSRRPNTSFCFLDIRSPGLGDTAMYLCATSRVGRGGSTDTQYFGPGTRLTVL.

The gene calls are TRBV12-3 or TRBV12-4 and TRBJ2-3, with TRBD2 matching over 7 bases. The CDR3 has 13 residues. With V trimmed by 7 bases and J by 2 bases, 3 bases remained unmatched. The CDR3 spells CASTGGDTDTQYF. The CDR3 DNA is TGTGCCAGCACGGGGGGAGACACAGATACGCAGTATTTT.

This rearrangement joins TRBV21-1 to TRBJ1-4; the table's D call, TRBD1, was not checked against the DNA. TRBV21-1 is described as a pseudogene. This CDR3 spans 24 amino acids. As DNA, the CDR3 is TGTGCCAGCAGCAAAGGTTACCCCGCCGGGACAGACAATAAACCAAATGCAACTAATGAAAAACTGTTTTTT. Translated, it gives CASSKGYPAGTDNKPNATNEKLFF.

The V gene is TRBV7-3, the J gene TRBJ2-2; tentative D call: TRBD2 (5 bases). The CDR3 has 13 residues. Germline CDR1 SGHTA, CDR2 FQGTGA. V gave up 3 bases and J gave up 4 bases, with 6 bases separating them. Written as DNA, the CDR3 is TGTGCCAGCAGCTTGAGGGCCACCGGGGAGCTGTTTTTT. It is translated as CASSLRATGELFF.

The CDR3 DNA follows: TGTGCCAGCAGTTACCTGGGAGAAACCGGGGAGCTGTTTTTT. Residues: CASSYLGETGELFF. This rearrangement joins TRBV6-2 or TRBV6-3 to TRBJ2-2, with D possibly being TRBD2 (5 bases). V shed 2 bases and J shed 5 bases, with 9 bases lying between them. Germline lookup yields CDR1 MNHEY and CDR2 SVGEGT. The CDR3 extends over 14 amino acids.

The rearrangement uses TRBV6-5 and TRBJ1-4; D remains ambiguous. CDR3 length: 15 residues. V was trimmed by 2 bases and J by 8 bases, leaving 15 bases between them. The germline CDR1 and CDR2 sequences are MNHEY and SVGAGI. In DNA form, the CDR3 reads TGTGCCAGCAGTTACGGTGGGTCGGGAGGCGAAAAACTGTTTTTT. Translated, it gives CASSYGGSGGEKLFF.

This chain links TRBV10-2 with TRBJ2-2; D might be TRBD2 (5 bases). This CDR3 is built from 16 residues. Germline lookup yields CDR1 WSHSY and CDR2 SAAADI. Trimming removed 4 bases at V and 3 bases at J, with 15 bases between. CDR3 protein: CASSGNFRTDTGELFF. The CDR3 DNA sequence: TGCGCCAGCAGTGGGAACTTTAGGACTGACACCGGGGAGCTGTTTTTT.

This chain uses TRBV5-1 with TRBJ2-1, with 7 positions matching TRBD2. V was clipped by 2 bases and J by 7 bases; unmatched bases: 9. CDR1 and CDR2 (germline): SGHRS, YFSETQ. The CDR3 sequence is 15 residues long. The CDR3 sequence is CASSLAGQGDNEQFF. The CDR3 DNA reads TGCGCCAGCAGCTTAGCGGGGCAGGGTGATAATGAGCAGTTCTTC.

The chain links TRBV6-2 or TRBV6-3 to TRBJ2-1; TRBD1 matches at 9 bases. Germline V gene lookup returns CDR1 MNHEY and CDR2 SVGEGT. The CDR3 runs to 16 residues. Trimming cost V 6 bases and J 7 bases; bases outside gene matches: 13. The CDR3 nucleotides read TGTGCCAGCAGCTTTAGACAGGGGGGGTACGGGAATGAGCAGTTCTTC. Amino acid sequence: CASSFRQGGYGNEQFF.

The chain joins TRBV6-5 to TRBJ2-1, with 9 bases that match TRBD2. Trimming removed 0 bases from V and 9 bases from J; junction bases left unmatched: 3. CDR1 is MNHEY and CDR2 is SVGAGI in the germline V gene. The CDR3 has 14 amino acids. The CDR3: CASSYSFSGSEQFF. The CDR3 bases are TGTGCCAGCAGTTACTCCTTTAGCGGGAGTGAGCAGTTCTTC.

V usage is TRBV6-5 and J usage is TRBJ1-1; possibly TRBD1 for D (5 bases). This CDR3 comprises 14 residues. V was trimmed by 4 bases and J by 4 bases, leaving 13 bases between them. The germline V gene encodes CDR1 MNHEY and CDR2 SVGAGI. In nucleotides, the CDR3 is TGTGCCAGCAGTTTCTTAACGACAGCCACTGAAGCTTTCTTT. This encodes CASSFLTTATEAFF.

The CDR3 is CASSHRDTYEQYF. For the CDR3, the DNA is TGTGCCAGCAGCCACAGGGACACCTACGAGCAGTACTTC. The rearrangement links TRBV27 to TRBJ2-7; perhaps TRBD1 as D (6 bases). The CDR3 has 13 residues. V was shortened by 6 bases and J by 2 bases, with 11 bases between the two germline ends. Germline lookup yields CDR1 MNHEY and CDR2 SMNVEV (reference sequence).

The chain uses TRBV18 and TRBJ2-1; TRBD2 matches at 10 bases. Germline CDR1 KGHSH, CDR2 LQKENI. Trimming removed 4 bases from V and 9 bases from J; junction bases left unmatched: 9. This CDR3 spans 15 amino acids. As DNA, the CDR3 is TGTGCCAGCTCACTACTAGCGGGACACGGCGCTGAGCAGTTCTTC. Protein sequence: CASSLLAGHGAEQFF.

The chain couples TRBV27 to TRBJ2-7; D is ambiguous. This CDR3 is 14 amino acids long. The germline CDR1 and CDR2 sequences are MNHEY and SMNVEV (reference sequence). The V end lost 2 bases, the J end lost 3 bases, and 11 bases lay between the germline ends. Written as DNA, the CDR3 is TGTGCCAGCAGTTTACGAGGAACTCGCTACGAGCAGTACTTC. Translating gives CASSLRGTRYEQYF.

The J gene is TRBJ1-4, the V gene TRBV19; TRBD1 agrees at 9 bases. This CDR3 has 13 residues. Germline V CDR1 and CDR2: LNHDA, SQIVND (reference sequence). Losses at the gene ends were 7 bases for V and 10 bases for J; bases not matched to a gene: 7. CDR3 nucleotide sequence: TGTGCCAGTACCACGGGACAGGGAGGAAAACTGTTTTTT. Its protein is CASTTGQGGKLFF.

The chain links TRBV5-1 to TRBJ1-1; possible D gene TRBD1, 5 bases. This CDR3 region has 15 residues. The ends were cut back, 2 bases at V and 1 base at J, with 12 bases in the middle. Germline V gene data show CDR1 as SGHRS and CDR2 as YFSETQ. The CDR3 region has the DNA TGCGCCAGCAGCTTTGCTGGGGCAGGGAACACTGAAGCTTTCTTT. Its protein is CASSFAGAGNTEAFF.

This rearrangement joins TRBV5-1 to TRBJ2-6; D gene unclear. The CDR3 consists of 14 residues. V was cut by 1 base and J by 2 bases, with 4 bases left in between. Germline loops: CDR1 SGHRS, CDR2 YFSETQ. The CDR3 loop reads CASSLQAGANVLTF. In DNA form, the CDR3 reads TGCGCCAGCAGCTTGCAGGCTGGGGCCAACGTCCTGACTTTC.

This clone was observed a handful of times. The rearrangement uses TRBV9 and TRBJ2-7; a weak D match, TRBD1 (5 bases). CDR1 and CDR2 (germline): SGDLS, YYNGEE. CDR3 size: 15 residues. Trimming removed 0 bases from V and 6 bases from J, with 16 bases in between. The chain's CDR3 is CASSVGFEERGEQYF. The CDR3, as DNA: TGTGCCAGCAGCGTAGGGTTTGAGGAAAGGGGCGAGCAGTACTTC. The variable domain in full, completed from reference TRBV9 and TRBJ2-7, reads DSGVTQTPKHLITATGQRVTLRCSPRSGDLSVYWYQQSLDQGLQFLIQYYNGEERAKGNILERFSAQQFPDLHSELNLSSLELGDSALYFCASSVGFEERGEQYFGPGTRLTVT.

J is TRBJ2-2 and V is TRBV5-4; perhaps TRBD2 as D (6 bases). Germline loops: CDR1 SGHNT, CDR2 YYREEE (reference sequence). The CDR3 consists of 15 residues. V dropped 2 bases and J dropped 3 bases, with 11 bases sitting between them. CDR3 sequence reads: CASSFGGRDTGELFF. In DNA form, the CDR3 reads TGTGCCAGCAGCTTTGGAGGGCGGGACACCGGGGAGCTGTTTTTT.